Listed here are 21 T cell receptor beta chains from one sample, sequenced in a study of OX40 agonist ivuxolimab in advanced cancers. The protocol was immunoSEQ multiplex PCR, while the TCRdb copy is restricted to in-frame clones and leaves out a portion. This table has around 65,000 clones, roughly 90% appearing once. The sample here was CD4+ or CD8+ T cells sorted from blood, taken in a trial of the OX40 agonist ivuxolimab. These receptors were obtained from an adult with an advanced solid tumor such as melanoma, head and neck, liver or kidney cancer.

The DNA for the CDR3 is TGTGCCAGTAGTATAGAGGGGTACAATGAGCAGTTCTTC. This codes for CASSIEGYNEQFF. The chain carries TRBV19 and TRBJ2-1; D remains unclear. The ends were cut back, 0 bases at V and 4 bases at J, with 4 bases in the middle. In germline, CDR1 is LNHDA, CDR2 SQIVND (reference sequence). This CDR3 comprises 13 residues.

The CDR3 sequence is CASSIREAGNTIYF. CDR3 DNA: TGTGCCAGTAGTATTCGGGAAGCTGGAAACACCATATATTTT. This rearrangement joins TRBV19 to TRBJ1-3, with D uncertain. There are 14 residues in the CDR3. With 3 bases removed from V and 2 bases from J, the gap between germline ends came to 8 bases. CDR1 is LNHDA and CDR2 is SQIVND in the germline V gene (reference sequence).

In DNA form, the CDR3 reads TGCAGCGTTGATCCGGGGCATGGCTACACCTTC. Translated, it gives CSVDPGHGYTF. The chain couples TRBV29-1 to TRBJ1-2, with D possibly being TRBD1 (5 bases). CDR3 length: 11 amino acids. CDR1 SQVTM and CDR2 ANQGSEA come from the germline V gene. Deletions cut 3 bases from V and 6 bases from J, with 8 bases between.

This clone has a handful of counts. V gene TRBV6-1 combines with J gene TRBJ2-3, with D perhaps TRBD2 (6 bases). The CDR3 consists of 15 residues. Germline-derived CDR1 and CDR2 are MNHNS and SASEGT. V dropped 2 bases and J dropped 2 bases, with 11 bases sitting between them. The CDR3 bases are TGTGCCAGCAGTGAATGGGGGGACTCCACAGATACGCAGTATTTT. Translating gives CASSEWGDSTDTQYF.

The chain has TRBV2 and TRBJ2-7; 10 bases align to TRBD2. V shed 8 bases, J shed 4 bases, and the junction held 5 bases outside the gene matches. This CDR3 is 13 amino acids long. Germline V CDR1 and CDR2: SNHLY, FYNNEI. The DNA of the CDR3 is TGTGCCAGCGTAAGCGGGGGGGCATACGAGCAGTACTTC. It is translated as CASVSGGAYEQYF.

The V gene is TRBV6-6, the J gene TRBJ1-2, with D possibly matching TRBD1 (6 bases). This CDR3 is built from 14 residues. V was shortened by 5 bases and J by 1 base, with 11 bases between the two germline ends. Germline V lookup: CDR1 MNHNY, CDR2 SVGAGI (reference sequence). Here the CDR3 reads CASSPGHINYGYTF. In nucleotides, the CDR3 is TGTGCCAGCAGTCCGGGACACATTAACTATGGCTACACCTTC.

The rearrangement uses TRBV6-1 and TRBJ1-6, with no clear D. Looked up from germline, CDR1 is MNHNS and CDR2 is SASEGT. V shed 2 bases and J shed 2 bases, with 34 bases lying between them. The CDR3 totals 24 residues. CDR3 protein: CASSEKGTAVDSSSHYAYNSPLHF. The CDR3 DNA sequence: TGTGCCAGCAGTGAAAAAGGAACAGCGGTGGACTCCAGCTCCCATTACGCCTATAATTCACCCCTCCACTTT.

The table lists this clone with a count of one. The chain uses TRBV2 and TRBJ1-6, with 9 bases identical to TRBD1. Germline loops: CDR1 SNHLY, CDR2 FYNNEI. With V trimmed by 5 bases and J by 11 bases, 10 bases remained unmatched. The CDR3 consists of 15 residues. This chain's CDR3 is CASSLPGQGLPPLHF. In DNA form, the CDR3 reads TGTGCCAGCAGTCTCCCGGGACAGGGCCTCCCACCCCTCCACTTT.

The chain is built from TRBV13 and TRBJ2-5; 10 positions agree with TRBD1. The CDR3 is 14 amino acids. Germline V gene lookup returns CDR1 PRHDT and CDR2 FYEKMQ (reference sequence). V dropped 5 bases and J dropped 4; count of bases not matched to a gene: 4. The CDR3, as DNA: TGTGCCAGCAGCCCCGGGACAGGGGTAGAGACCCAGTACTTC. It translates to CASSPGTGVETQYF.

The chain recombines TRBV6-6 with TRBJ1-1, with D possibly being TRBD1 (5 bases). CDR3 size: 14 residues. Germline assignment: CDR1 MNHNY and CDR2 SVGAGI (reference sequence). V gave up 5 bases and J gave up 3 bases, with 13 bases separating them. The CDR3 sequence is CASSNTDSYTEAFF. CDR3 nucleotide sequence: TGTGCCAGCAGTAACACTGACAGTTACACTGAAGCTTTCTTT.

The chain has TRBV20-1 and TRBJ1-2, with D uncertain. CDR1 and CDR2 (germline): DFQATT, SNEGSKA (reference sequence). V was pared by 3 bases and J by 8 bases, with 7 bases between. CDR3 length equals 10 residues. CDR3 residues: CSARASGYTF. CDR3 coding DNA: TGCAGTGCTAGGGCTTCCGGCTACACCTTC.

The CDR3 spells CASSFIRGMTDEQFF. CDR3 nucleotide sequence: TGTGCCAGCAGCTTTATCCGGGGAATGACGGATGAGCAGTTCTTC. The genes are TRBV5-6 and TRBJ2-1; possible D gene TRBD2, 5 bases. V lost 2 bases and J 8 bases, leaving 17 bases between the germline ends. Germline V gives CDR1 SGHDT, CDR2 YYEEEE. The CDR3 consists of 15 residues. The variable domain in full, with the rest retrieved from reference TRBV5-6 and TRBJ2-1, is DAGVTQSPTHLIKTRGQQVTLRCSPKSGHDTVSWYQQALGQGPQFIFQYYEEEERQRGNFPDRFSGHQFPNYSSELNVNALLLGDSALYLCASSFIRGMTDEQFFGPGTRLTVL.

The V gene is TRBV6-5, the J gene TRBJ2-7; the D is unclear. Germline V gives CDR1 MNHEY, CDR2 SVGAGI. The CDR3 is 12 residues long. The germline V and J ends were trimmed by 6 bases and 3 bases, with 9 bases remaining between them. The chain's CDR3 is CASRGGHYEQYF. In DNA, the CDR3 is TGTGCCAGCAGGGGTGGGCACTACGAGCAGTACTTC.

V is TRBV6-5 and J is TRBJ2-1, with 11 bases aligning to TRBD2. Per germline, CDR1 MNHEY and CDR2 SVGAGI. V trimming: 7 bases; J trimming: 8 bases; junction bases outside the gene matches: 10. This CDR3 has 15 residues. This CDR3 reads CASTYLAGGGDEQFF. The CDR3 bases are TGTGCCAGCACTTATCTAGCGGGGGGAGGAGATGAGCAGTTCTTC.

This chain links TRBV6-1 with TRBJ2-1, with D unresolved. The ends were cut back, 1 base at V and 8 bases at J, with 12 bases in the middle. CDR3 length: 14 residues. Germline CDR1 reads MNHNS; CDR2 reads SASEGT. The CDR3 spells CASSEVVFRDEQFF. CDR3 in DNA: TGTGCCAGCAGTGAAGTAGTTTTTAGGGATGAGCAGTTCTTC.

The gene calls are TRBV7-9 and TRBJ2-7, with a possible D match to TRBD1 (6 bases). This CDR3 region has 13 residues. Germline CDR1 reads SEHNR; CDR2 reads FQNEAQ (reference sequence). Trimming took off 5 bases at V and 5 bases at J, with 13 bases between the two ends. The DNA of the CDR3 is TGTGCCAGCAGCCCGGGGACAATCGACGAGCAGTACTTC. Protein: CASSPGTIDEQYF.

The gene calls are TRBV27 and TRBJ2-1; 9 bases are shared with TRBD1. Germline loops: CDR1 MNHEY, CDR2 SMNVEV (reference sequence). The V and J ends lost 6 bases and 5 bases, in that order; junction bases with no gene match: 8. The CDR3 extends over 15 amino acids. CDR3 sequence reads: CASRIPGQGHNEQFF. The CDR3 DNA reads TGTGCCAGCAGGATACCGGGACAGGGTCACAATGAGCAGTTCTTC.

The chain has TRBV11-2 and TRBJ1-1; 7 nucleotides align to TRBD1. CDR3 size: 12 residues. Trimming took 8 bases from V and 11 from J; bases not matched to a gene: 11. Germline CDR1 reads SGHAT; CDR2 reads FQNNGV. The DNA of the CDR3 is TGTGCCAGCGGACCGGAGGGGGCGGGTGCTTTCTTT. Translated, it gives CASGPEGAGAFF.

V is TRBV28 and J is TRBJ1-2; 12 bases fit TRBD1. Per the germline V gene, CDR1 is MDHEN and CDR2 is SYDVKM. The trim removed 4 bases at V and 13 bases at J, leaving 7 bases unmatched. The CDR3 contains 13 residues. The CDR3 region has the DNA TGTGCCAGCAGTTGGGCCGGGACAGGGGGCCTCACCTTC. Translating it yields CASSWAGTGGLTF.

As concerns this clone: The same CDR3 also results from other DNA sequences found in this sample. CDR3 nucleotide sequence: TGTGCCAGCTCGGAGGGATTTTCCTACGAGCAGTACTTC. Translation: CASSEGFSYEQYF. The V and J genes are TRBV6-1 and TRBJ2-7, with D possibly being TRBD2 (6 bases). Looked up from germline, CDR1 is MNHNS and CDR2 is SASEGT. Trimming took off 8 bases at V and 1 base at J, with 12 bases between the two ends. The CDR3 consists of 13 residues.

V and J are TRBV6-5 and TRBJ1-4; unclear D gene. Germline V lookup: CDR1 MNHEY, CDR2 SVGAGI. V gave up 5 bases and J gave up 2 bases, with 12 bases separating them. The CDR3 length is 15 residues. The chain's CDR3 is CASSHRGDTNEKLFF. CDR3 nucleotides: TGTGCCAGCAGTCATCGCGGAGACACTAATGAAAAACTGTTTTTT.